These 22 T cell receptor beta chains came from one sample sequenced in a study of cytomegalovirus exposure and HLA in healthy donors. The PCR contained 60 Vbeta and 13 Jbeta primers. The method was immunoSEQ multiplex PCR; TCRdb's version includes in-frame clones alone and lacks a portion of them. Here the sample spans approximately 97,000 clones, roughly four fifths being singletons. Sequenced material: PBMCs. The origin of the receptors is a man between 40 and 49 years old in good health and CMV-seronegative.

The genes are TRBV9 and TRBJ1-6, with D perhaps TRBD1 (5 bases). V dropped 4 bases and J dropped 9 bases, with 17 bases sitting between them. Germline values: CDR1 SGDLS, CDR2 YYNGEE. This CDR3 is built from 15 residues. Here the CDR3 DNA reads TGTGCCAGCAGCCCGCGGGGCCGGGGTAGTTCACCCCTCCACTTT. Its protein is CASSPRGRGSSPLHF.

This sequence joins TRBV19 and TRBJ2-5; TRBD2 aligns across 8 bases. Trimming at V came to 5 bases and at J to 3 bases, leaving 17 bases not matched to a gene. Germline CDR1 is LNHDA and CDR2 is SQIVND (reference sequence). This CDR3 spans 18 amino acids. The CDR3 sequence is CASSRGGQDSQSEETQYF. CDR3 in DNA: TGTGCCAGTAGTCGGGGGGGGCAAGACTCACAGTCTGAAGAGACCCAGTACTTC. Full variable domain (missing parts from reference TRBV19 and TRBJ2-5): DGGITQSPKYLFRKEGQNVTLSCEQNLNHDAMYWYRQDPGQGLRLIYYSQIVNDFQKGDIAEGYSVSREKKESFPLTVTSAQKNPTAFYLCASSRGGQDSQSEETQYFGPGTRLLVL.

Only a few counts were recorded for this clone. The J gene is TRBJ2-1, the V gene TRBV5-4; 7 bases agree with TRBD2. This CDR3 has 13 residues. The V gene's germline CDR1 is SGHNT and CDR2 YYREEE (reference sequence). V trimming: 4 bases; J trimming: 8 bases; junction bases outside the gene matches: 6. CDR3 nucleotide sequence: TGTGCCAGCAGCCGTCAGGGAGGGGATGAGCAGTTCTTC. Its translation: CASSRQGGDEQFF. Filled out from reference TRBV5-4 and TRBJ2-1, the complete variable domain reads ETGVTQSPTHLIKTRGQQVTLRCSSQSGHNTVSWYQQALGQGPQFIFQYYREEENGRGNFPPRFSGLQFPNYSSELNVNALELDDSALYLCASSRQGGDEQFFGPGTRLTVL.

The CDR3 DNA reads as TGTGCCAGCGGGACCGGGACAGGGGTTCCTAATGGCTACACCTTC. Translation: CASGTGTGVPNGYTF. V and J are TRBV28 and TRBJ1-2; 10 nucleotides agree with TRBD1. This CDR3 is 15 amino acids long. From germline, CDR1 is MDHEN and CDR2 SYDVKM. V was clipped by 8 bases and J by 6 bases; unmatched bases: 12.

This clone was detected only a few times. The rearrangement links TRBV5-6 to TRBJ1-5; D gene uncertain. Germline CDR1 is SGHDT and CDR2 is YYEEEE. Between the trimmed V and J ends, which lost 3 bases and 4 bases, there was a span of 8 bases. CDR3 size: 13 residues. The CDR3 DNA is TGTGCCAGCAGCTCGTACGGGAATCAGCCCCAGCATTTT. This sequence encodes CASSSYGNQPQHF.

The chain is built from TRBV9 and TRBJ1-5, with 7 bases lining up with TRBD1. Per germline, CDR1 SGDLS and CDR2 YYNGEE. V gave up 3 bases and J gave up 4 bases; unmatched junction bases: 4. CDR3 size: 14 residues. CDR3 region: CASSAQGYNQPQHF. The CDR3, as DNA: TGTGCCAGCAGCGCACAGGGGTATAATCAGCCCCAGCATTTT. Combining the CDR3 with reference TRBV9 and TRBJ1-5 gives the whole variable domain DSGVTQTPKHLITATGQRVTLRCSPRSGDLSVYWYQQSLDQGLQFLIQYYNGEERAKGNILERFSAQQFPDLHSELNLSSLELGDSALYFCASSAQGYNQPQHFGDGTRLSIL.

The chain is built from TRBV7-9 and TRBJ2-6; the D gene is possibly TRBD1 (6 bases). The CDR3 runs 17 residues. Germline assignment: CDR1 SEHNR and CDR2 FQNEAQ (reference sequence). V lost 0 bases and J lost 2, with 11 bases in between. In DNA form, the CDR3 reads TGTGCCAGCAGCTTAGCGCTCCCAGGGGCTGGGGCCAACGTCCTGACTTTC. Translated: CASSLALPGAGANVLTF. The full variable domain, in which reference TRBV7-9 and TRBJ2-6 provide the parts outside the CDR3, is DTGVSQNPRHKITKRGQNVTFRCDPISEHNRLYWYRQTLGQGPEFLTYFQNEAQLEKSRLLSDRFSAERPKGSFSTLEIQRTEQGDSAMYLCASSLALPGAGANVLTFGAGSRLTVL.

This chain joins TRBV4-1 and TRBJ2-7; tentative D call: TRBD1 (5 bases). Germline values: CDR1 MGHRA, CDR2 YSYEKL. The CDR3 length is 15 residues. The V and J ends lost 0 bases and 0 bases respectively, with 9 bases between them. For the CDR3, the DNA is TGCGCCAGCAGCCAAGAGGTCAGGGACTCCTACGAGCAGTACTTC. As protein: CASSQEVRDSYEQYF.

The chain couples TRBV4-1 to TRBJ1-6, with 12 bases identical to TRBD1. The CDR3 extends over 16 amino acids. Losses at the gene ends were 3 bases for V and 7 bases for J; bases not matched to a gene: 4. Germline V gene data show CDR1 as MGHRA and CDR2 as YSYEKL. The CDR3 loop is CASSQGQGARNSPLHF. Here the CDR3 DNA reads TGCGCCAGCAGCCAGGGACAGGGGGCTAGAAATTCACCCCTCCACTTT.

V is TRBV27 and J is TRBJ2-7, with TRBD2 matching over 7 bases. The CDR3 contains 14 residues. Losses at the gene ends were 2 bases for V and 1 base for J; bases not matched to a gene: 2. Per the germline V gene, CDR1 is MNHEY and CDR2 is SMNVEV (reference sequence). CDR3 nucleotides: TGTGCCAGCAGTTTAGCGGGGGATTCCTACGAGCAGTACTTC. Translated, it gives CASSLAGDSYEQYF.

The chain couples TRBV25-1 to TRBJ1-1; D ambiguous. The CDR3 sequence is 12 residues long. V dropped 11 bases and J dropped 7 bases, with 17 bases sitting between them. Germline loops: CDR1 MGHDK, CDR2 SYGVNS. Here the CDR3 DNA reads TGTGCCTCTCTCTCGCAGGTTAATGAAGCTTTCTTT. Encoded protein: CASLSQVNEAFF.

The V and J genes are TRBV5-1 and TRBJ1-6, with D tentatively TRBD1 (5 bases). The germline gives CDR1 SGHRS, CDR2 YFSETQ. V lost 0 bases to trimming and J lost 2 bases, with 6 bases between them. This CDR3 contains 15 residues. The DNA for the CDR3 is TGCGCCAGCAGCTTGGGACAGCCCTATAATTCACCCCTCCACTTT. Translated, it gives CASSLGQPYNSPLHF.

The CDR3 reads CASRRGGDEKLFF. CDR3 coding DNA: TGTGCCAGCAGGCGCGGGGGCGATGAAAAACTGTTTTTT. The rearrangement uses TRBV6-5 and TRBJ1-4; maybe TRBD1 (6 bases). Germline CDR1 and CDR2: MNHEY and SVGAGI. The CDR3 sequence is 13 residues long. Trimming shortened V by 6 bases and J by 6 bases, and 11 bases separated the two germline ends.

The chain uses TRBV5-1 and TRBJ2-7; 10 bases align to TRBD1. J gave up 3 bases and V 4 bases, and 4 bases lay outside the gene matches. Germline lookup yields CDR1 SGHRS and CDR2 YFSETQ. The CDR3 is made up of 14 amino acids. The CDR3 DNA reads TGCGCCAGCAGCGCCGGGACAGGGGTCTACGAGCAGTACTTC. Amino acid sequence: CASSAGTGVYEQYF.

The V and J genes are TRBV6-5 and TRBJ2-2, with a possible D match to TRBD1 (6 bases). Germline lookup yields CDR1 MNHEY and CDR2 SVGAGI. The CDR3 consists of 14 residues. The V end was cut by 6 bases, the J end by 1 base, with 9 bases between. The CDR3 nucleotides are TGTGCCAGCAGCCGACAGGTGAACACCGGGGAGCTGTTTTTT. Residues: CASSRQVNTGELFF.

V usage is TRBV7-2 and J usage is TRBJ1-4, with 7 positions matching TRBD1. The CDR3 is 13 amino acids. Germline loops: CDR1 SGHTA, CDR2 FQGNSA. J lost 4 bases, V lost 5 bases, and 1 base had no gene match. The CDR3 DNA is TGTGCCAGCAGCAGGGACAGTAATGAAAAACTGTTTTTT. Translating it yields CASSRDSNEKLFF.

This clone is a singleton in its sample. CDR3 DNA sequence: TGTGCCAGTAGTATTACAGCGGGGGGTAGCACAGATACGCAGTATTTT. This codes for CASSITAGGSTDTQYF. The rearrangement joins TRBV19 to TRBJ2-3; TRBD2 matches 9 bases. With 3 bases clipped from V and 0 bases from J, the junction kept 4 bases outside the gene matches. CDR1 is LNHDA, CDR2 SQIVND, per germline (reference sequence). The length of the CDR3 is 16 residues.

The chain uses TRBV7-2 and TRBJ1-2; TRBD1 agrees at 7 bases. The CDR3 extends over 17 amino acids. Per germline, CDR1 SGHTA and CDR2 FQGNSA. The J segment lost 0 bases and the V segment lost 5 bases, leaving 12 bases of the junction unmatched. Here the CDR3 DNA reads TGTGCCAGCAGCCCGACTGGACAGGCAAAAACTAACTATGGCTACACCTTC. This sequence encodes CASSPTGQAKTNYGYTF.

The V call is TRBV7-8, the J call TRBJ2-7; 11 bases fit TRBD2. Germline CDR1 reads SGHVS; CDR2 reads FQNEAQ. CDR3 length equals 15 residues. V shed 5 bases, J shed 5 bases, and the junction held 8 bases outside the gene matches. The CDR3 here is CASSPRLAGPHEQYF. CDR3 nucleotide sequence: TGTGCCAGCAGCCCACGACTAGCGGGGCCCCACGAGCAGTACTTC.

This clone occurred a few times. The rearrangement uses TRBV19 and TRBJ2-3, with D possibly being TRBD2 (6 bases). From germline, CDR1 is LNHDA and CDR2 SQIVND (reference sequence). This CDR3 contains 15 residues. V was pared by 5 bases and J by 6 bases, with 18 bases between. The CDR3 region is CASSSIGGPGDTQYF. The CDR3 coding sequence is TGTGCCAGTAGTTCAATTGGAGGGCCGGGGGATACGCAGTATTTT.

In DNA form, the CDR3 reads TGTGCCAGCAGCTTAAATCCAGGGGGTCACACTGAAGCTTTCTTT. This gives the protein CASSLNPGGHTEAFF. This chain joins TRBV13 and TRBJ1-1; 7 bases are a match to TRBD1. After removal of 2 bases from V and 3 bases from J, the junction contained 6 bases not matched to a gene. CDR3 length: 15 residues. Germline CDR1 reads PRHDT; CDR2 reads FYEKMQ (reference sequence).

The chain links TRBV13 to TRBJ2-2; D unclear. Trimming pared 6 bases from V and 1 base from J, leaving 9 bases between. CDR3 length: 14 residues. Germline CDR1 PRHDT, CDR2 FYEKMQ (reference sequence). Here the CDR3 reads CASREIGNTGELFF. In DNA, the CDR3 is TGTGCCAGCAGAGAGATTGGGAACACCGGGGAGCTGTTTTTT.